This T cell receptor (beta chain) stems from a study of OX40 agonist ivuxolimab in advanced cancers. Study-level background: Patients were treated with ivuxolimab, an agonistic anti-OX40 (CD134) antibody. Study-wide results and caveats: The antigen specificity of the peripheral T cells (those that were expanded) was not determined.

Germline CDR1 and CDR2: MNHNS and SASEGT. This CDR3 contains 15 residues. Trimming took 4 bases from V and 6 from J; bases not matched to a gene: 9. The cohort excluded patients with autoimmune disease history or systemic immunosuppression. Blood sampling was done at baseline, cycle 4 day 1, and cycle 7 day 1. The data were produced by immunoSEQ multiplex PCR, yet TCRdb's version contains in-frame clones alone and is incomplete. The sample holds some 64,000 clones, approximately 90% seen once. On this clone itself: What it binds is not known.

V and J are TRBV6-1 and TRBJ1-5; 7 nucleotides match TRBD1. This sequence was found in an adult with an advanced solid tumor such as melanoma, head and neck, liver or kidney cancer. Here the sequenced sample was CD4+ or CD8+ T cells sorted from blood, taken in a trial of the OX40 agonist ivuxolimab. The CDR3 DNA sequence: TGTGCCAGCAGTGCCCCTTCAGGGGGTGGTCAGCCCCAGCATTTT. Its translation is CASSAPSGGGQPQHF.